One and the same sample provided the 11 T cell receptor beta chains below, sequenced in a study of T cell responses to AZD1222 COVID-19 vaccine. Libraries were prepared by immunoSEQ multiplex PCR; TCRdb keeps only in-frame clonotypes and omits some of them. In the table there are some 130,000 clones, 80% to 95% of which are singletons. The source material was peripheral blood, sampled on day 0 of AZD1222 vaccination. These TCRs come from an adult in good health.

CDR3 bases: TGTGCCAGCAGCCTGGACGGGCTGAACACTGAAGCTTTCTTT. Its protein product is CASSLDGLNTEAFF. V is TRBV27 and J is TRBJ1-1; D gene uncertain. Germline assignment: CDR1 MNHEY and CDR2 SMNVEV (reference sequence). The CDR3 covers 14 residues. Trimming pared 6 bases from V and 0 bases from J, leaving 11 bases between.

The chain employs TRBV19 and TRBJ1-4, with D possibly being TRBD1 (6 bases). Trimming shortened V by 5 bases and J by 5 bases, and 12 bases separated the two germline ends. There are 14 residues in the CDR3. CDR1 and CDR2 from the germline V gene are LNHDA and SQIVND (reference sequence). The CDR3 here is CASSHRGGNEKLFF. The CDR3 DNA is TGTGCCAGTAGTCATCGCGGGGGCAATGAAAAACTGTTTTTT.

This clone appeared a few times. The chain is built from TRBV28 and TRBJ1-5; possibly TRBD1 for D (6 bases). The V gene lost 5 bases and the J gene lost 0 bases, with 8 bases spanning the gap. CDR1 MDHEN and CDR2 SYDVKM come from the germline V gene. This CDR3 is built from 14 residues. The CDR3 DNA reads as TGTGCCAGCAGTGAGGGGGATAGCAATCAGCCCCAGCATTTT. Translated, it gives CASSEGDSNQPQHF.

The V gene is TRBV20-1, the J gene TRBJ1-5; D perhaps matches TRBD1 (6 bases). With 3 bases removed from V and 6 bases from J, the gap between germline ends came to 9 bases. Germline V gene lookup returns CDR1 DFQATT and CDR2 SNEGSKA (reference sequence). This CDR3 contains 12 residues. In nucleotides, the CDR3 is TGCAGTGCTAGTGGGGGGCTTCAGCCCCAGCATTTT. Translated: CSASGGLQPQHF.

V is TRBV14 and J is TRBJ2-4; D remains unclear. Germline lookup yields CDR1 SGHDN and CDR2 FVKESK. This CDR3 contains 15 residues. Trimming stripped 0 bases from V and 2 bases from J, with 8 bases between. The CDR3 loop reads CASSQDQGTKNIQYF. CDR3 in DNA: TGTGCCAGCAGCCAAGATCAAGGGACCAAAAACATTCAGTACTTC. The full variable domain, in which reference TRBV14 and TRBJ2-4 provide the parts outside the CDR3, is EAGVTQFPSHSVIEKGQTVTLRCDPISGHDNLYWYRRVMGKEIKFLLHFVKESKQDESGMPNNRFLAERTGGTYSTLKVQPAELEDSGVYFCASSQDQGTKNIQYFGAGTRLSVL.

This chain links TRBV7-4 with TRBJ1-2; D call uncertain. V was cut by 2 bases and J by 8 bases, with 9 bases left in between. Germline V gene lookup returns CDR1 SGHVT and CDR2 SQSDAQ. CDR3 length: 12 residues. The chain's CDR3 is CASSLPLSGYTF. The CDR3 DNA reads TGTGCCAGCAGCTTACCATTGAGCGGCTACACCTTC.

The chain recombines TRBV7-2 with TRBJ2-1; D is possibly TRBD1 (6 bases). Trimming pared 3 bases from V and 12 bases from J, leaving 18 bases between. This CDR3 comprises 14 residues. The V gene's germline CDR1 is SGHTA and CDR2 FQGNSA. The CDR3 reads CASSLEQGGRGQFF. The CDR3 DNA follows: TGTGCCAGCAGCTTGGAACAGGGTGGTCGGGGGCAGTTCTTC.

The J gene is TRBJ1-1, the V gene TRBV9; 7 positions match TRBD1. The CDR3 extends over 13 amino acids. V was clipped by 3 bases and J by 4 bases; unmatched bases: 3. The V gene's germline CDR1 is SGDLS and CDR2 YYNGEE. CDR3 in amino acids: CASSAQGPTEAFF. Written as DNA, the CDR3 is TGTGCCAGCAGCGCACAGGGGCCCACTGAAGCTTTCTTT. Filled out from reference TRBV9 and TRBJ1-1, the complete variable domain reads DSGVTQTPKHLITATGQRVTLRCSPRSGDLSVYWYQQSLDQGLQFLIQYYNGEERAKGNILERFSAQQFPDLHSELNLSSLELGDSALYFCASSAQGPTEAFFGQGTRLTVV.

V is TRBV6-2 or TRBV6-3 and J is TRBJ2-2, with D perhaps matching TRBD2 (6 bases). The germline CDR1 and CDR2 sequences are MNHEY and SVGEGT. There are 15 residues in the CDR3. V shed 1 base and J shed 4 bases, with 10 bases lying between them. The CDR3 loop is CASSYFGGTTGELFF. The CDR3 DNA reads TGTGCCAGCAGTTACTTCGGCGGGACCACCGGGGAGCTGTTTTTT.

The chain uses TRBV29-1 and TRBJ2-7; no clear D gene. The CDR3 totals 13 residues. Germline V gives CDR1 SQVTM, CDR2 ANQGSEA. V was cut by 2 bases and J by 2 bases, with 10 bases left in between. DNA of the CDR3: TGCAGCGTTGAACTACCAGCTACCTACGAGCAGTACTTC. It translates to CSVELPATYEQYF.

This clone was recorded only once. The genes are TRBV27 and TRBJ1-5; D uncertain. The germline V and J ends were trimmed by 5 bases and 5 bases, with 10 bases remaining between them. The length of the CDR3 is 13 residues. Looked up from germline, CDR1 is MNHEY and CDR2 is SMNVEV (reference sequence). CDR3 protein: CASSPDLYQPQHF. The CDR3, as DNA: TGTGCCAGCAGTCCAGATCTCTATCAGCCCCAGCATTTT.